The 21 T cell receptor beta chains below all came from one sample that was sequenced in a study. Cells sorted as Tregs were CD4+, CD25+ and CD127-/low. Amplification of TRBV12-4/TRBJ1-2 clonotypes used adaptor-ligated barcode primers. TCRdb reanalysed the multiplex PCR reads using MiXCR and keeps one entry per CDR3 protein. The sample lists approximately 500 distinct CDR3 sequences; about 6.8% were seen once. Sequenced input: tumor-infiltrating Tregs sorted from the breast tumor. The receptor set was obtained from a female donor with breast cancer.

By share, this clonotype ranks as large (0.1 to 1%). The chain couples TRBV12-3 or TRBV12-4 to TRBJ1-2; D is ambiguous. V was cut by 3 bases and J by 3 bases, with 5 bases left in between. This CDR3 is 12 amino acids long. The CDR3 here is CASSFGDYGYTF. The DNA of the CDR3 is TGTGCCAGCAGTTTCGGGGACTATGGCTACACCTTC.

This clonotype qualifies as large. This rearrangement joins TRBV12-3 or TRBV12-4 to TRBJ1-2; D not resolved. The CDR3 has 13 amino acids. V was clipped by 4 bases and J by 3 bases, with 9 bases between them. The CDR3 region is CASSSNGHYGYTF. CDR3 DNA sequence: TGTGCCAGCAGTTCGAACGGGCACTATGGCTACACCTTC.

This clonotype is large in the sample. The chain employs TRBV12-3 or TRBV12-4 and TRBJ1-2; perhaps TRBD1 as D (5 bases). Between the trimmed V and J ends, which lost 3 bases and 2 bases, there was a span of 10 bases. This CDR3 region has 14 residues. The CDR3 DNA is TGTGCCAGCAGTTTCCCACAGGTGAACTATGGCTACACCTTC. This codes for CASSFPQVNYGYTF.

By share, this clonotype ranks as large. The chain recombines TRBV12-3 or TRBV12-4 with TRBJ1-2, with D unclear. This CDR3 has 11 amino acids. Trimming left V 5 bases short and J 7 bases short, with 8 bases between. The CDR3 loop is CASSKFSGYTF. CDR3 in DNA: TGTGCCAGCAGTAAATTCTCTGGCTACACCTTC.

This sequence joins TRBV12-3 or TRBV12-4 and TRBJ1-2; D is uncertain. V was clipped by 5 bases and J by 4 bases, with 11 bases between them. CDR3 length: 13 amino acids. CDR3 DNA sequence: TGTGCCAGCAGTCGGAACACGGTCTATGGCTACACCTTC. Its translation: CASSRNTVYGYTF.

This clonotype is termed medium-sized. The chain carries TRBV12-3 or TRBV12-4 and TRBJ1-2, with D possibly being TRBD1 (5 bases). CDR3 length: 15 amino acids. Trimming left V 4 bases short and J 4 bases short, with 16 bases between. The CDR3 DNA reads as TGTGCCAGCAGTTCCGGGACTCTCACCTCCTATGGCTACACCTTC. This codes for CASSSGTLTSYGYTF.

By share of the sample, this clonotype is large (0.1 to 1%). The chain employs TRBV12-3 or TRBV12-4 and TRBJ1-2; 10 bases are a match to TRBD1. This CDR3 comprises 16 residues. Losses at the gene ends were 6 bases for V and 8 bases for J; bases not matched to a gene: 15. The CDR3 region is CASRSHGTGDRQGYTF. The CDR3 region has the DNA TGTGCCAGCAGATCCCACGGGACAGGGGACCGTCAGGGCTACACCTTC.

This clonotype is medium-sized by share. This rearrangement joins TRBV12-3 or TRBV12-4 to TRBJ1-2; D perhaps matches TRBD1 (5 bases). V lost 6 bases and J lost 5, with 13 bases in between. The CDR3 has 13 amino acids. The CDR3 coding sequence is TGTGCCAGCAGCTCGCAGGGATTTTATGGCTACACCTTC. Translating it yields CASSSQGFYGYTF.

By proportion, this clonotype is medium-sized. The chain combines TRBV12-3 or TRBV12-4 with TRBJ1-2; D may be TRBD1 (5 bases). With 3 bases removed from V and 8 bases from J, the gap between germline ends came to 16 bases. The CDR3 is made up of 14 amino acids. This CDR3 reads CASSFQQVVGGYTF. The CDR3, as DNA: TGTGCCAGCAGTTTTCAACAGGTAGTGGGCGGCTACACCTTC.

Judged by abundance, this clonotype is hyperexpanded. The J gene is TRBJ1-2, the V gene TRBV12-3 or TRBV12-4; D is uncertain. The V end lost 5 bases, the J end lost 7 bases, and 11 bases lay between the germline ends. The CDR3 extends over 12 amino acids. The CDR3 spells CASSPSPVGYTF. CDR3 nucleotides: TGTGCCAGCAGTCCGAGCCCAGTTGGCTACACCTTC.

Relative to its sample, this clonotype is medium-sized. The chain recombines TRBV12-3 or TRBV12-4 with TRBJ1-2; a possible D gene is TRBD1 (5 bases). This CDR3 region has 15 residues. V was cut by 2 bases and J by 8 bases, with 18 bases left in between. The CDR3 loop reads CASSLWGQGGKGYTF. CDR3 DNA sequence: TGTGCCAGCAGTTTATGGGGCCAGGGTGGTAAAGGCTACACCTTC.

This clonotype is medium-sized in the sample. The chain couples TRBV12-3 or TRBV12-4 to TRBJ1-2; 8 bases match TRBD1. The V gene end was trimmed by 4 bases and the J gene end by 8 bases; junction bases not matched to a gene: 12. This CDR3 has 15 residues. CDR3: CASSYRTTGVVGYTF. The CDR3 region has the DNA TGTGCCAGCAGTTATAGAACGACAGGGGTAGTCGGCTACACCTTC.

This clonotype is deemed large. This sequence joins TRBV12-3 or TRBV12-4 and TRBJ1-2; no definite D call. V lost 3 bases and J lost 5, with 7 bases in between. CDR3 size: 12 residues. CDR3 in amino acids: CASSFRNYGYTF. In DNA form, the CDR3 reads TGTGCCAGCAGTTTTAGGAATTATGGCTACACCTTC.

Within the sample, this clonotype is medium-sized. The V gene is TRBV12-3 or TRBV12-4, the J gene TRBJ1-2; D is perhaps TRBD1 (5 bases). The CDR3 length is 14 residues. The V end lost 3 bases, the J end lost 2 bases, and 10 bases lay between the germline ends. The CDR3, as DNA: TGTGCCAGCAGTTTTGGAGGGGCCAACTATGGCTACACCTTC. It codes for CASSFGGANYGYTF.

In its sample, this clonotype ranks as medium-sized. The chain uses TRBV12-3 or TRBV12-4 and TRBJ1-2; the D is unclear. The CDR3 totals 13 residues. Trimming removed 6 bases at V and 6 bases at J, with 14 bases between. CDR3 in amino acids: CASSRAGYDGYTF. The CDR3 bases are TGTGCCAGCAGCCGGGCGGGGTACGATGGCTACACCTTC.

This clonotype counts as medium-sized (0.01 to 0.1%). The rearrangement joins TRBV12-3 or TRBV12-4 to TRBJ1-2; TRBD1 agrees at 7 bases. The CDR3 has 13 amino acids. Germline trimming cut 6 bases from V and 7 bases from J; bases unmatched to any gene: 8. CDR3 coding DNA: TGTGCCAGCAGACTCGACAGGGAAGGTGGCTACACCTTC. Translating it yields CASRLDREGGYTF.

This clonotype is judged large. The V gene is TRBV12-3 or TRBV12-4, the J gene TRBJ1-2, with D unclear. V lost 1 base and J 8 bases, leaving 5 bases between the germline ends. This CDR3 comprises 11 residues. Here the CDR3 DNA reads TGTGCCAGCAGTTTAGAGGGAGGCTACACCTTC. Translating gives CASSLEGGYTF.

This clonotype qualifies as medium-sized. The genes are TRBV12-3 or TRBV12-4 and TRBJ1-2, with TRBD1 matching over 7 bases. Trimming cost V 3 bases and J 9 bases; bases outside gene matches: 7. This CDR3 contains 13 residues. CDR3 residues: CASSFVDRHSYTF. The CDR3 coding sequence is TGTGCCAGCAGTTTTGTGGACAGGCATAGCTACACCTTC.

By share, this clonotype counts as medium-sized. The chain employs TRBV12-3 or TRBV12-4 and TRBJ1-2; 7 nucleotides line up with TRBD1. J was trimmed by 2 bases and V by 6 bases; bases with no gene match: 6. The CDR3 spans 14 residues. The CDR3 here is CASSYRGLNYGYTF. In DNA, the CDR3 is TGTGCCAGCAGCTACAGGGGATTGAACTATGGCTACACCTTC.

By sample fraction, this clonotype is large. The genes are TRBV12-3 or TRBV12-4 and TRBJ1-2; the match to TRBD1 covers 8 bases. CDR3 length: 12 residues. The V segment lost 7 bases and the J segment 7 bases; nucleotides outside the gene matches: 5. Here the CDR3 reads CASTRTGFGYTF. CDR3 bases: TGTGCCAGCACCCGGACAGGGTTTGGCTACACCTTC.

By share, this clonotype counts as medium-sized (0.01 to 0.1%). This chain joins TRBV12-3 or TRBV12-4 and TRBJ1-2; weak D call: TRBD1 (6 bases). This CDR3 has 15 residues. Between the trimmed V and J ends, which lost 3 bases and 0 bases, there was a span of 11 bases. DNA of the CDR3: TGTGCCAGCAGTTTCGTGACAGGAGCTAACTATGGCTACACCTTC. It encodes CASSFVTGANYGYTF.